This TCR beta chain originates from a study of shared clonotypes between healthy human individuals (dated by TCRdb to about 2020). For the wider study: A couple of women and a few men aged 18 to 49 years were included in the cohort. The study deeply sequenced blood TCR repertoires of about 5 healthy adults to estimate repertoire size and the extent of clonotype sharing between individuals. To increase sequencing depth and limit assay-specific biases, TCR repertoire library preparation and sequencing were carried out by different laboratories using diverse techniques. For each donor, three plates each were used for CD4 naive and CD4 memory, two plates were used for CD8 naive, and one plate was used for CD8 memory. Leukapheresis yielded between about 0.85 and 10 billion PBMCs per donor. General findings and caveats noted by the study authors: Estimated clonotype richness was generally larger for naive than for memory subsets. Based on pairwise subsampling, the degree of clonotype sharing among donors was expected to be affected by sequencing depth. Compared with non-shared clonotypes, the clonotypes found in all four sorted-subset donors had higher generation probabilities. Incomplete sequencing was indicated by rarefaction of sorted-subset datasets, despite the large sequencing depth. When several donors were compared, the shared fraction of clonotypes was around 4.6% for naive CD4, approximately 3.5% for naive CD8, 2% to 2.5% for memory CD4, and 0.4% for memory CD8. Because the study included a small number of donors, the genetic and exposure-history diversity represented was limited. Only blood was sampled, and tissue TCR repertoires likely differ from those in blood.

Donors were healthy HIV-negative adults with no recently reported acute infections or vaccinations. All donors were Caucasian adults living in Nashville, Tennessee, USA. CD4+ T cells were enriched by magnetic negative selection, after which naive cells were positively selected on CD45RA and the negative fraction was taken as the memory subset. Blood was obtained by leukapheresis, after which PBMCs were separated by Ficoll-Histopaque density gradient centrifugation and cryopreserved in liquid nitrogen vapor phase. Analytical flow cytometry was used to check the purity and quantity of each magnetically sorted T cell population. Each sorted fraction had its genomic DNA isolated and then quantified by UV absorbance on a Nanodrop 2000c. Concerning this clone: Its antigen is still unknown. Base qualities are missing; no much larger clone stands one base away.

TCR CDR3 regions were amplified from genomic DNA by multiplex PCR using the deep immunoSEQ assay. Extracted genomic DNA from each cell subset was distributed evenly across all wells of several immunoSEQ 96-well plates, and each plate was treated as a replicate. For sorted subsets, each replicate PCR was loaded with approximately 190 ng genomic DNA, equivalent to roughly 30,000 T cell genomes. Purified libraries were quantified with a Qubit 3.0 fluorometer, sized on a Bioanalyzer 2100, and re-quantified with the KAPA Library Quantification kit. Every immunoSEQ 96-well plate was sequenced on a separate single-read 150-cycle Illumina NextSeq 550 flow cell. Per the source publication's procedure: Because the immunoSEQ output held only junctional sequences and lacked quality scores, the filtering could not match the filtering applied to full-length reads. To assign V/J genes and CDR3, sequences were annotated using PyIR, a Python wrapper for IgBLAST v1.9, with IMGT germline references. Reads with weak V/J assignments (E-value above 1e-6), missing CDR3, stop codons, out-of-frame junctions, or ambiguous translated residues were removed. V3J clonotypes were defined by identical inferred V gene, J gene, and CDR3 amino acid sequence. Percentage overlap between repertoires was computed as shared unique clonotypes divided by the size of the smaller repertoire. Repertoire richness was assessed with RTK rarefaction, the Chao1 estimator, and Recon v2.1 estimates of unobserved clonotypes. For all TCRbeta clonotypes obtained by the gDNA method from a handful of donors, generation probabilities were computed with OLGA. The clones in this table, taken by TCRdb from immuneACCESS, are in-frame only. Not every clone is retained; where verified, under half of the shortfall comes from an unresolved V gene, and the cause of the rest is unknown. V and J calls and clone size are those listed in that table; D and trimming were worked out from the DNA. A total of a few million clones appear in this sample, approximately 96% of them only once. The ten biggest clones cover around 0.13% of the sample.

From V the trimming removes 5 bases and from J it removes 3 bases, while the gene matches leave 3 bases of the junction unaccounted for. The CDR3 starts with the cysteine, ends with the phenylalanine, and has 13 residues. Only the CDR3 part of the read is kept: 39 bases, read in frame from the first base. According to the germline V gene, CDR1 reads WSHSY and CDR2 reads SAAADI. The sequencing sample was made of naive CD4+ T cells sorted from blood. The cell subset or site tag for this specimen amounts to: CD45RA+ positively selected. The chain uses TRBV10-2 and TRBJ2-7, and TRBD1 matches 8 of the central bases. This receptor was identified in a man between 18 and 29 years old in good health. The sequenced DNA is TGCGCCAGCAGTACACAGGGGGGCTACGAGCAGTACTTC. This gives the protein CASSTQGGYEQYF.